This T cell receptor beta chain was identified in a study of identical twins (dated by TCRdb to 2016 to 2017). Concerning the study at large: TCR alpha and beta repertoires from monozygotic twins, unrelated adults of various ages and cord blood were deep-sequenced to test whether fetal clonotypes persist. To rule out contamination, the twin experiments were replicated at different times with different library preparation protocols. Results and caveats for the whole study, not just this receptor: Abundant cord blood beta clonotypes carried fewer insertions; young adult naive repertoires showed a weaker similar trend, while memory repertoires showed none. Conclusions relied on cross-sectional statistical analysis, since the same donors could not be followed over many years. Out-of-frame TCR alpha sharing in monozygotic twins was systematically underestimated by recombination models, whereas sharing between unrelated individuals was in agreement with the recombination models. Out-of-frame TCR alpha sequences shared between twins showed an excess of low generation-probability sequences compared with coincidental sharing between unrelated individuals. The excess sharing between twins in beta out-of-frame sequences was weaker because fewer shared sequences reduced the signal-to-noise ratio. Zero-insertion analyses could be partly confounded by invariant T cells such as MAIT and iNKT, though diverse VJ usage argued against such confounding for most clonotypes.

The protocol used for the library was 5' RACE. Sequencing used an Illumina HiSeq 2000. Template switching introduced a universal primer binding site; the final cDNA contained a unique molecular identifier, enabling accurate counting of TCR cDNA molecules. First-strand cDNA for TCR alpha and beta chains was synthesized from specific primers in the conserved constant-segment region. To control for contamination, every cDNA library carried two barcodes: a SMART-Mk sample barcode plus Illumina barcodes. Two successive PCR steps introduced TruSeq adapter sequences along with Illumina sample barcodes. TCR alpha and beta cDNA libraries were sequenced on the Illumina HiSeq platform with custom primers. The paper's processing steps were these. Raw reads were processed with MiGEC to extract unique molecular identifiers, and MiXCR was used to determine CDR3 positions. Recombination models were inferred per individual with the repgenHMM and IGoR tools using an EM algorithm. Shared clonotypes were analyzed with the tcR package in R, and sharing was normalized by the product of cloneset sizes. To study raw recombination free of thymic and clonal selection effects, out-of-frame nonproductive sequences were analyzed. Clones were called with MiXCR by TCRdb after fastp trimmed the public reads at Q25, and only in-frame beta chains were retained. Rows merge per CDR3 protein into single entries with the most common DNA and genes. The V and J calls and clone size come from TCRdb's table, not from the authors' own analysis. The sample table lists a few hundred thousand distinct CDR3 sequences, under 12% of them with a count of one. Jointly, the top ten make up approximately 11% of the sample.

The CDR3 runs 15 amino acids, cysteine and phenylalanine included. Only CDR3 DNA is held: 45 bases, read in frame from base 1. Trimming at the junction amounts to 0 bases on V and 5 bases on J, and the germline ends lie 15 bases apart. CDR1 SGHRS and CDR2 YFSETQ were looked up in the germline V gene. Every donor in the study was a healthy Caucasian. Miltenyi CD45RO+ enrichment and human naive T-cell isolation kits were used to isolate memory (CD45RO+) and naive T cells from PBMC. Note on this clonotype: Its recognized antigen is unknown. Base-call qualities are not available, and no considerably larger clone is one nucleotide away.

The TCR sequence derives from a man aged 45 to 65 in good health. The sequencing sample was made of memory T cells sorted from blood. Sample cell subset or site, as interpreted from the label and publication: CD45RO+ enriched T cells. The chain joins TRBV5-1 to TRBJ2-7, with the D call perhaps TRBD1 or TRBD2, as 5 bases match in each case. The DNA sequence is as follows: TGCGCCAGCAGCTTGGGAGGGGTGGCGGGCCACGAGCAGTACTTC. The translation is CASSLGGVAGHEQYF.